The rows below give T cell receptor beta chains drawn from one sample of a study of human T cells and chemical hapten exposure. One entry per CDR3 protein, called by TCRdb with MiXCR from the RACE reads. The table records roughly 82,000 distinct CDR3 sequences, roughly 10% of them present only once. Specimen: whole blood, collected in connection with sensitization to the hapten diphenylcyclopropenone (DPC). Receptors originate from a woman in her fifties or sixties with alopecia areata. Some clones in this sample may be carry-over from other donors' samples. Both conserved end residues are part of each CDR3. A D gene is named only where the DNA matches it firmly. For some rows the clone size is stated as once, few or many, or as a class when expanded; others skip it.

d_call,clone_size,v_call,j_call,cdr3_nt,cdr3_aa
TRBD1,.,TRBV3-1,TRBJ1-5,TGTGCCAGCAGCCTTAGGGGGCTAAATCAGCCCCAGCATTTT,CASSLRGLNQPQHF
TRBD1,few,TRBV7-2,TRBJ2-7,TGTGCCAGCAGCTCAGGGGGCTCCCCCTACGAGCAGTACTTC,CASSSGGSPYEQYF
.,.,TRBV10-1,TRBJ1-4,TGCGCCAGCAGTGATGCAGGTTTTGAAAAACTGTTTTTT,CASSDAGFEKLFF
TRBD2,many,TRBV19,TRBJ2-7,TGTGCCAGTAGCAAGGGACTAGCTGGGGTCTCCTACGAGCAGTACTTC,CASSKGLAGVSYEQYF
TRBD2,few,TRBV6-5,TRBJ2-2,TGTGCCAGCAGTTACTCGTGGGGGGGCACCGGGGAGCTGTTTTTT,CASSYSWGGTGELFF
.,few,TRBV20-1,TRBJ1-1,TGCAGTGCTATTACAGTGAACACTGAAGCTTTCTTT,CSAITVNTEAFF
.,.,TRBV29-1,TRBJ1-4,TGCAGCGTTGTTGAAGCAACTAATGAAAAACTGTTTTTT,CSVVEATNEKLFF
.,.,TRBV5-6,TRBJ2-2,TGTGCCAGCAGCTCCAGGGTATTATACGGGGAGCTGTTTTTT,CASSSRVLYGELFF
.,.,TRBV6-2/TRBV6-3,TRBJ1-1,TGTGCCAGCAGTGCTAGCAGGGGAGTTGGAGCTTTCTTT,CASSASRGVGAFF
.,few,TRBV14,TRBJ1-1,TGTGCCAGCAGCCAATTCATGGGCTCTGAAGCTTTCTTT,CASSQFMGSEAFF
TRBD1,.,TRBV5-1,TRBJ1-4,TGCGCCAGCAGCGAAGGACAGGCGACTAATGAAAAACTGTTTTTT,CASSEGQATNEKLFF